Each of the 23 T cell receptor beta chains below was sequenced from the same sample in a study of regulatory T cells in long-lasting Graves disease. Stated time point: persistent/refractory GD, antithyroid drugs over 5 years with positive TRAb. Scientists built the TCR library using RNA that was extracted from PBMCs. To make TCR beta libraries, researchers used iRepertoire HTBI primers and Arm-PCR of CDR3 regions. TCRdb passed the multiplex PCR reads through MiXCR, listing each CDR3 protein once. The table lists more than 350,000 distinct CDR3 sequences, about 21% of them singletons, with 14% in the top ten. The specimen was peripheral blood mononuclear cells (PBMCs), collected when the disease was refractory, from a patient treated with antithyroid drugs. The receptors come from a female donor with Graves disease.

The table lists this clonotype with many counts. The chain uses TRBV3-1 and TRBJ2-7; TRBD2 aligns across 9 bases. This CDR3 comprises 16 residues. From germline, CDR1 is LGHDT and CDR2 YNNKEL (reference sequence). The J segment lost 5 bases and the V segment lost 3 bases, leaving 11 bases of the junction unmatched. The CDR3 region has the DNA TGTGCCAGCAGCCAGGATCGAGTAGCGGGAGCCCACGAGCAGTACTTC. It specifies CASSQDRVAGAHEQYF.

The chain links TRBV5-8 to TRBJ2-3; the match to TRBD1 covers 9 bases. CDR1 is SGHTS, CDR2 YDEGEE, per germline. V gave up 4 bases and J gave up 2 bases; unmatched junction bases: 5. CDR3 length: 15 amino acids. The CDR3: CASSRQGGFTDTQYF. The DNA for the CDR3 is TGTGCCAGCAGCCGACAGGGGGGCTTCACAGATACGCAGTATTTT.

On this clonotype itself: Just one base apart from a much larger clone, this may be a read error. This chain joins TRBV27 and TRBJ1-2, with D maybe TRBD1 (5 bases). Germline assignment: CDR1 MNHEY and CDR2 SMNVEV (reference sequence). Trimming removed 5 bases at V and 4 bases at J, with 14 bases between. The CDR3 contains 14 residues. Here the CDR3 DNA reads TGTGCCAGCAGTCCCCGGGACGGAACCTATGGCTACACCTTC. Amino acids: CASSPRDGTYGYTF.

This chain links TRBV3-1 with TRBJ2-5; D may be TRBD2 (6 bases). Per germline, CDR1 LGHDT and CDR2 YNNKEL (reference sequence). The CDR3 contains 15 residues. Trimming removed 1 base at V and 9 bases at J, with 18 bases between. CDR3 region: CASSQGTPIGEAQYF. The CDR3 DNA is TGTGCCAGCAGCCAAGGGACTCCAATTGGGGAGGCCCAGTACTTC.

The chain links TRBV7-9 to TRBJ2-7; 7 bases are shared with TRBD2. The CDR3 length is 14 residues. Germline CDR1 SEHNR, CDR2 FQNEAQ (reference sequence). The V gene end was trimmed by 5 bases and the J gene end by 1 base; junction bases not matched to a gene: 5. The CDR3 protein is CASSLRLASYEQYF. The CDR3 region has the DNA TGTGCCAGCAGCCTCCGACTAGCTTCCTACGAGCAGTACTTC.

This chain links TRBV6-1 with TRBJ2-1; D may be TRBD2 (5 bases). The CDR3 loop spans 13 amino acids. Germline CDR1 reads MNHNS; CDR2 reads SASEGT. V was shortened by 6 bases and J by 9 bases, with 15 bases between the two germline ends. CDR3 region: CASSPLTSPEQFF. In DNA, the CDR3 is TGTGCCAGCAGCCCCTTAACTAGTCCTGAGCAGTTCTTC.

The sample holds one count of this clonotype. The chain combines TRBV29-1 with TRBJ1-1, with D perhaps TRBD1 (5 bases). The CDR3 length is 12 residues. The germline CDR1 and CDR2 sequences are SQVTM and ANQGSEA. Trimming stripped 7 bases from V and 9 bases from J, with 18 bases between. The CDR3 sequence: CSAPTPGPQAFF. The CDR3, as DNA: TGCAGCGCCCCGACTCCGGGGCCTCAAGCTTTCTTT.

This clonotype was seen ten or more times. V and J are TRBV28 and TRBJ2-7, with 7 bases identical to TRBD1. CDR3 length: 16 amino acids. Germline values: CDR1 MDHEN, CDR2 SYDVKM. J was trimmed by 3 bases and V by 7 bases; bases with no gene match: 15. This CDR3 is CASNPRGAGTDYEQYF. CDR3 sequence (DNA): TGTGCCAGCAATCCTAGGGGCGCAGGGACAGACTACGAGCAGTACTTC. Based on the CDR3 plus reference TRBV28 and TRBJ2-7, the full variable domain is DVKVTQSSRYLVKRTGEKVFLECVQDMDHENMFWYRQDPGLGLRLIYFSYDVKMKEKGDIPEGYSVSREKKERFSLILESASTNQTSMYLCASNPRGAGTDYEQYFGPGTRLTVT.

This clonotype was seen ten or more times. The chain uses TRBV28 and TRBJ1-2; D gene uncertain. The V and J ends lost 6 bases and 3 bases respectively, with 8 bases between them. Germline V gives CDR1 MDHEN, CDR2 SYDVKM. The CDR3 spans 12 residues. The CDR3 protein is CASRGQDYGYTF. In DNA, the CDR3 is TGTGCCAGCAGAGGGCAGGACTATGGCTACACCTTC.

This chain links TRBV20-1 with TRBJ2-7, with D tentatively TRBD2 (6 bases). CDR1 and CDR2 from the germline V gene are DFQATT and SNEGSKA (reference sequence). V lost 1 base, J lost 3 bases, and 10 bases lay in between. CDR3 length equals 13 residues. CDR3 sequence (DNA): TGCAGTGCTAGAGTTTCGGGGGACTACGAGCAGTACTTC. Translated: CSARVSGDYEQYF.

The sample holds one count of this clonotype. The J gene is TRBJ2-3, the V gene TRBV28; 8 nucleotides align to TRBD2. CDR1 is MDHEN and CDR2 is SYDVKM in the germline V gene. The CDR3 covers 14 residues. The V and J ends lost 6 bases and 4 bases, in that order; junction bases with no gene match: 6. CDR3 DNA sequence: TGTGCCAGCAGATCCAGCGGGAGCGCAGATACGCAGTATTTT. It translates to CASRSSGSADTQYF.

The J gene is TRBJ2-5, the V gene TRBV7-2; D perhaps matches TRBD2 (7 bases). Trimming removed 1 base at V and 7 bases at J, with 16 bases between. The CDR3 is 15 amino acids. CDR1 and CDR2 from the germline V gene are SGHTA and FQGNSA. CDR3 protein: CASSLDWGGTGTQYF. The DNA of the CDR3 is TGTGCCAGCAGCTTAGACTGGGGGGGCACTGGGACCCAGTACTTC.

This clonotype was recorded a few times. CDR3 sequence (DNA): TGTGCCAGCAGTTCTCCCTTTGACAGGGGGCAAGACACGAACACCGGGGAGCTGTTTTTT. It codes for CASSSPFDRGQDTNTGELFF. The rearrangement links TRBV28 to TRBJ2-2, with 10 bases that match TRBD1. Germline loops: CDR1 MDHEN, CDR2 SYDVKM. Losses at the gene ends were 4 bases for V and 0 bases for J; bases not matched to a gene: 14. This CDR3 comprises 20 residues.

The rearrangement uses TRBV20-1 and TRBJ2-7, with 12 nucleotides matching TRBD2. CDR1 is DFQATT and CDR2 is SNEGSKA in the germline V gene (reference sequence). With 6 bases clipped from V and 1 base from J, the junction kept 4 bases outside the gene matches. The CDR3 totals 14 residues. CDR3 coding DNA: TGCAGTGCCGAACTAGCGGGAGGTTCCTACGAGCAGTACTTC. Protein: CSAELAGGSYEQYF.

J is TRBJ2-5 and V is TRBV7-8, with a tentative D call TRBD1 (5 bases). CDR1 SGHVS and CDR2 FQNEAQ come from the germline V gene. Trimming took 6 bases from V and 11 from J, leaving 28 bases between them. This CDR3 comprises 16 residues. CDR3 coding DNA: TGTGCCAGCAGACCGGCTAGGGGCGGTAAATACAATGAGCAGTACTTC. Its protein is CASRPARGGKYNEQYF.

A word on this clonotype: Since a far larger clone is one base different, this is likely a read error. This chain joins TRBV28 and TRBJ1-4; 8 nucleotides line up with TRBD1. Germline-derived CDR1 and CDR2 are MDHEN and SYDVKM. Germline trimming cut 7 bases from V and 7 bases from J; bases unmatched to any gene: 20. The CDR3 sequence is 18 residues long. The CDR3 coding sequence is TGTGCCAGCACCTTCGACGAGGCAGGGGGCCCATGGAGTGAAAAACTGTTTTTT. It specifies CASTFDEAGGPWSEKLFF.

The chain carries TRBV28 and TRBJ2-1; a possible D gene is TRBD2 (6 bases). The CDR3 covers 20 residues. CDR1 and CDR2 from the germline V gene are MDHEN and SYDVKM. V was shortened by 7 bases and J by 8 bases, with 36 bases between the two germline ends. For the CDR3, the DNA is TGTGCCAGCACCACGCCGAACCGTCCGAGACTAGAGTTAAATTGGGATGAGCAGTTCTTC. It specifies CASTTPNRPRLELNWDEQFF.

Worth noting for this clonotype: A read error may produce the germline difference seen at one junction end. The rearrangement joins TRBV28 to TRBJ2-4, with unresolved D. Germline CDR1 reads MDHEN; CDR2 reads SYDVKM. The CDR3 loop spans 15 amino acids. CDR3 sequence reads: CASSFPDKGKNIQCF. The CDR3 coding sequence is TGTGCCAGCAGTTTCCCTGACAAGGGCAAAAACATTCAGTGCTTC.

The chain links TRBV10-1 to TRBJ1-1, with a weak D call TRBD1 (5 bases). The V gene lost 3 bases and the J gene lost 5 bases, with 13 bases spanning the gap. Germline V CDR1 and CDR2: WNHNN, SYGVQD (reference sequence). This CDR3 region has 14 residues. The chain's CDR3 is CASSEGIGGTEAFF. The CDR3 nucleotides are TGCGCCAGCAGTGAAGGTATTGGGGGAACTGAAGCTTTCTTT.

This clonotype was counted many times. The rearrangement uses TRBV20-1 and TRBJ1-1; no firm D call. Trimming cost V 1 base and J 5 bases, with 14 bases left between them. Per germline, CDR1 DFQATT and CDR2 SNEGSKA (reference sequence). CDR3 size: 14 residues. Here the CDR3 reads CSARGVGVRTEAFF. CDR3 DNA sequence: TGCAGTGCTAGAGGAGTTGGGGTTCGGACTGAAGCTTTCTTT.

A word on this clonotype: The likely explanation is a read error, given a far larger clone one base away. The chain has TRBV27 and TRBJ1-4; 9 bases are shared with TRBD1. Germline assignment: CDR1 MNHEY and CDR2 SMNVEV (reference sequence). The V gene end was trimmed by 9 bases and the J gene end by 6 bases; junction bases not matched to a gene: 5. This CDR3 contains 13 residues. The DNA for the CDR3 is TGTGCCAGTTCCGGGACAGGGTATGAAAAACTGTTTTTT. Translating gives CASSGTGYEKLFF.

This clonotype was seen more than once but under ten times. The chain couples TRBV7-8 to TRBJ2-2; perhaps D is TRBD1 or TRBD2 (5 bases each). The CDR3 spans 16 residues. Germline V gene lookup returns CDR1 SGHVS and CDR2 FQNEAQ. V was pared by 5 bases and J by 0 bases, with 13 bases between. In DNA form, the CDR3 reads TGTGCCAGCAGCGGCCGGGACGCCCCGAACACCGGGGAGCTGTTTTTT. The encoded protein is CASSGRDAPNTGELFF.

The V gene is TRBV27, the J gene TRBJ2-2; no firm D call. This CDR3 comprises 13 residues. Trimming pared 3 bases from V and 8 bases from J, leaving 10 bases between. The germline gives CDR1 MNHEY, CDR2 SMNVEV (reference sequence). DNA for the CDR3: TGTGCCAGCAGTTTTGATGGTAGTGGGGAGCTGTTTTTT. Translating gives CASSFDGSGELFF.